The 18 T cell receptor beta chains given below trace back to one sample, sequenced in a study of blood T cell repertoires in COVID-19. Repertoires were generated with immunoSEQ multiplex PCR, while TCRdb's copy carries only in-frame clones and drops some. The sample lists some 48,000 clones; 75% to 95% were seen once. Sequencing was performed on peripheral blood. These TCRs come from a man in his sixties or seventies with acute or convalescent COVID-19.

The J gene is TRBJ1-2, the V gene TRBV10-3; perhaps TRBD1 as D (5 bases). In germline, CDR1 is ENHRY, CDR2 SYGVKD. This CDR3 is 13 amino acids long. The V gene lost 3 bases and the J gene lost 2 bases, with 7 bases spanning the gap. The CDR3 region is CAISDGGNYGYTF. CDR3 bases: TGTGCCATCAGTGACGGGGGGAACTATGGCTACACCTTC.

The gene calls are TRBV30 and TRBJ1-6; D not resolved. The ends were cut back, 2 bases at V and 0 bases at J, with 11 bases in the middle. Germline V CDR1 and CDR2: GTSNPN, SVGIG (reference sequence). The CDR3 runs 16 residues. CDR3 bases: TGTGCCTGGAGTTCCAAATGGAGCTCCTATAATTCACCCCTCCACTTT. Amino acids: CAWSSKWSSYNSPLHF.

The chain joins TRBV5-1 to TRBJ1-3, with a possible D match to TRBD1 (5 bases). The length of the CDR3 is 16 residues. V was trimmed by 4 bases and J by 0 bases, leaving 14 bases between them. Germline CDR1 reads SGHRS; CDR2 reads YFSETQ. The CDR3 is CASSRGLSISGNTIYF. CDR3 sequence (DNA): TGCGCCAGCAGCCGGGGACTCTCGATCTCTGGAAACACCATATATTTT.

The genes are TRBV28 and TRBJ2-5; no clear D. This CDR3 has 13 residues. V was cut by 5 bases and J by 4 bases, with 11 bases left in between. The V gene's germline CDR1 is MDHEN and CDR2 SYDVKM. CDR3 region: CASSHNRRETQYF. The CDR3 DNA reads TGTGCCAGCAGTCATAATCGGAGAGAGACCCAGTACTTC. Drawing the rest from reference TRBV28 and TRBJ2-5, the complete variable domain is DVKVTQSSRYLVKRTGEKVFLECVQDMDHENMFWYRQDPGLGLRLIYFSYDVKMKEKGDIPEGYSVSREKKERFSLILESASTNQTSMYLCASSHNRRETQYFGPGTRLLVL.

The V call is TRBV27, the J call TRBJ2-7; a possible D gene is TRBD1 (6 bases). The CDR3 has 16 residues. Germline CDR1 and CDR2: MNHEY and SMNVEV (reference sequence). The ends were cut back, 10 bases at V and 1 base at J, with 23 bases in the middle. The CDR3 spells CATLPKGEYGSYEQYF. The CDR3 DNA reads TGTGCCACCTTGCCCAAGGGGGAGTACGGGTCCTACGAGCAGTACTTC.

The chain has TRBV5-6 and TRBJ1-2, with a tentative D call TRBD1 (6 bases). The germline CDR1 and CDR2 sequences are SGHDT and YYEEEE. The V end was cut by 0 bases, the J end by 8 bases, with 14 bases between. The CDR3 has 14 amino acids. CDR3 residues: CASSLAGGARGYTF. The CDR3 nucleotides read TGTGCCAGCAGCTTGGCGGGGGGCGCGAGGGGCTACACCTTC.

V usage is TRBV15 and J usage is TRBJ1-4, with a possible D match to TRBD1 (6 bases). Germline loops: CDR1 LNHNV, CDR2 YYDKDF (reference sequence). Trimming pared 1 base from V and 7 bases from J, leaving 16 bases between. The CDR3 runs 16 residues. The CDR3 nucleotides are TGTGCCACCAGCAGAGCTGGACAGCCAGGTGGTGAAAAACTGTTTTTT. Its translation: CATSRAGQPGGEKLFF.

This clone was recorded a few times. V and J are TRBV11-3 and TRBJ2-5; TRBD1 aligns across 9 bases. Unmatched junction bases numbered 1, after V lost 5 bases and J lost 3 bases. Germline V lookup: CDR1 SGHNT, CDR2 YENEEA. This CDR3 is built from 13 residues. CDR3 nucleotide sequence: TGTGCCAGCAGCGGGGACAGGGAAGAGACCCAGTACTTC. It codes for CASSGDREETQYF.

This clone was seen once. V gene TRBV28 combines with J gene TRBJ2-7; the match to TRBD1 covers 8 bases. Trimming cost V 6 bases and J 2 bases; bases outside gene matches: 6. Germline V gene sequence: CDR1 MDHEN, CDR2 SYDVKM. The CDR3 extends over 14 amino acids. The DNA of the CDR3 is TGTGCCAGCAGAACCGGGACAGGTACCTACGAGCAGTACTTC. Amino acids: CASRTGTGTYEQYF.

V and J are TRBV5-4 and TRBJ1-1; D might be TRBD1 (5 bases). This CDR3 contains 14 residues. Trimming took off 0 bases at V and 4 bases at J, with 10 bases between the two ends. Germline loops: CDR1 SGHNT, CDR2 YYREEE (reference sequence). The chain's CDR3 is CASSLVGEGTEAFF. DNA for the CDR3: TGTGCCAGCAGCTTGGTGGGGGAGGGCACTGAAGCTTTCTTT. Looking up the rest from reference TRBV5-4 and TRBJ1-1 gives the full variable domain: ETGVTQSPTHLIKTRGQQVTLRCSSQSGHNTVSWYQQALGQGPQFIFQYYREEENGRGNFPPRFSGLQFPNYSSELNVNALELDDSALYLCASSLVGEGTEAFFGQGTRLTVV.

CDR3 loop: CASRYKDRQNTEAFF. CDR3 in DNA: TGTGCCAGCAGATATAAGGACAGGCAGAACACTGAAGCTTTCTTT. J is TRBJ1-1 and V is TRBV5-6; 7 nucleotides line up with TRBD1. The CDR3 is 15 amino acids. V lost 5 bases, J lost 1 base, and 8 bases stayed unmatched. The V gene's germline CDR1 is SGHDT and CDR2 YYEEEE. Filled out from reference TRBV5-6 and TRBJ1-1, the complete variable domain reads DAGVTQSPTHLIKTRGQQVTLRCSPKSGHDTVSWYQQALGQGPQFIFQYYEEEERQRGNFPDRFSGHQFPNYSSELNVNALLLGDSALYLCASRYKDRQNTEAFFGQGTRLTVV.

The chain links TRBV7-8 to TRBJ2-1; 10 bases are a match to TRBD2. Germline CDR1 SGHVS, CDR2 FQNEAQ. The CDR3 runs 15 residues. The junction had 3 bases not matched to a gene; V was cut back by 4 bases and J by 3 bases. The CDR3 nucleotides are TGTGCCAGCAGCTCACGACTAGCGGGCTACAATGAGCAGTTCTTC. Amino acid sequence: CASSSRLAGYNEQFF.

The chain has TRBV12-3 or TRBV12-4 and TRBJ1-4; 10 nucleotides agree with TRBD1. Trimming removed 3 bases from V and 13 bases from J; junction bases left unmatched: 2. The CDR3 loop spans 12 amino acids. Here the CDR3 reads CASSLGQGILFF. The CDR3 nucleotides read TGTGCCAGCAGTTTGGGACAGGGGATACTGTTTTTT.

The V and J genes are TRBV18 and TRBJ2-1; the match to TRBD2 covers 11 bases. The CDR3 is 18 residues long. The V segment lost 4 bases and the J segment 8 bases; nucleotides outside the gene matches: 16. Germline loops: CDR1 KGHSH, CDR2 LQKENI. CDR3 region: CASSRLAGGRRIVDEQFF. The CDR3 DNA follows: TGTGCCAGCTCACGTCTAGCGGGGGGCCGAAGAATCGTCGATGAGCAGTTCTTC.

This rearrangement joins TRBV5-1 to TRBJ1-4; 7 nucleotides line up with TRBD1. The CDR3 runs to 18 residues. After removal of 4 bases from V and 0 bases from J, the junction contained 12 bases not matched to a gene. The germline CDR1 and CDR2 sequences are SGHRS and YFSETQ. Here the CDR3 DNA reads TGCGCCAGCAGCGACCCGGGACAGAACTATGCAACTAATGAAAAACTGTTTTTT. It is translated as CASSDPGQNYATNEKLFF. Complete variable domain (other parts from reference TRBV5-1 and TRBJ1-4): KAGVTQTPRYLIKTRGQQVTLSCSPISGHRSVSWYQQTPGQGLQFLFEYFSETQRNKGNFPGRFSGRQFSNSRSEMNVSTLELGDSALYLCASSDPGQNYATNEKLFFGSGTQLSVL.

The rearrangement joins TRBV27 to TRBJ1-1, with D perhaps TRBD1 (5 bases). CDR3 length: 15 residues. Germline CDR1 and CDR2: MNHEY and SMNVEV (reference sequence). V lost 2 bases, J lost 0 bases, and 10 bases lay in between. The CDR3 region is CASSLQGHLNTEAFF. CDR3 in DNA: TGTGCCAGCAGTTTACAGGGCCATTTGAACACTGAAGCTTTCTTT.

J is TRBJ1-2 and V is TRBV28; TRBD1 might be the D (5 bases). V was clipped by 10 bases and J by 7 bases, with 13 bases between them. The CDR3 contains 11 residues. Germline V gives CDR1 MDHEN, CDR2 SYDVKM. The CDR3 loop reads CATQGGGGYTF. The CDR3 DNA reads TGTGCCACTCAGGGAGGAGGTGGCTACACCTTC.

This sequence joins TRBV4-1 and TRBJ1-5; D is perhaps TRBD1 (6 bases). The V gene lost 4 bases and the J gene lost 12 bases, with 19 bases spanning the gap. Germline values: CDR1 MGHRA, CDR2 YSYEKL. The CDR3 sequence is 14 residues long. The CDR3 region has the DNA TGCGCCAGCAGCCCAGAAGACGGGGGGCGGCACCAGCATTTT. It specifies CASSPEDGGRHQHF.